Listed here are 10 T cell receptor beta chains from one sample, sequenced in a study of T cell responses to AZD1222 COVID-19 vaccine. The repertoire was sequenced with immunoSEQ multiplex PCR; TCRdb's copy has only in-frame clones and lacks some. This table holds roughly 140,000 clones, around 91% found once. The source was peripheral blood, collected 28 days after the second AZD1222 dose. The receptors originated from an adult who received the AZD1222 COVID-19 vaccine.

V gene TRBV24-1 combines with J gene TRBJ1-2; TRBD1 matches 7 bases. V lost 4 bases to trimming and J lost 8 bases; unmatched junction nucleotides: 12. The CDR3 runs 15 residues. CDR1 is KGHDR and CDR2 is SFDVKD in the germline V gene. The CDR3 region has the DNA TGTGCCACCAGTGACTCTCAGGGGGGGGTGTTCGGCTACACCTTC. Residues: CATSDSQGGVFGYTF.

Only one count was recorded for this clone. The chain joins TRBV5-1 to TRBJ1-6, with D tentatively TRBD1 (5 bases). Trimming pared 2 bases from V and 5 bases from J, leaving 11 bases between. CDR3 length equals 15 residues. The germline CDR1 and CDR2 sequences are SGHRS and YFSETQ. CDR3 protein: CASSLWGKDNSPLHF. CDR3 nucleotides: TGCGCCAGCAGCTTATGGGGGAAGGATAATTCACCCCTCCACTTT.

The chain joins TRBV30 to TRBJ1-2; possible D gene TRBD1, 6 bases. Germline assignment: CDR1 GTSNPN and CDR2 SVGIG (reference sequence). Between the trimmed V and J ends, which lost 2 bases and 14 bases, there was a span of 15 bases. The length of the CDR3 is 11 residues. The CDR3 loop is CAWSLLGARTF. As DNA, the CDR3 is TGTGCCTGGAGTCTCCTGGGGGCGAGAACCTTC.

V and J are TRBV4-3 and TRBJ1-1; the D is unclear. Trimming took off 1 base at V and 3 bases at J, with 9 bases between the two ends. CDR1 LGHNA and CDR2 YSLEER come from the germline V gene. CDR3 length: 14 amino acids. The CDR3: CASSQATLDTEAFF. The CDR3 nucleotides are TGCGCCAGCAGCCAAGCGACCTTGGACACTGAAGCTTTCTTT.

The chain recombines TRBV19 with TRBJ2-5, with a weak D call TRBD1 (7 bases). V lost 7 bases and J lost 0, with 24 bases in between. Per the germline V gene, CDR1 is LNHDA and CDR2 is SQIVND (reference sequence). CDR3 length: 18 amino acids. This CDR3 reads CASTPGGRTGLYQETQYF. Written as DNA, the CDR3 is TGTGCCAGTACCCCAGGGGGGAGGACAGGTCTGTACCAAGAGACCCAGTACTTC.

The chain recombines TRBV27 with TRBJ1-1, with 8 bases identical to TRBD1. The CDR3 spans 14 residues. Germline CDR1 and CDR2: MNHEY and SMNVEV (reference sequence). The V and J ends lost 7 bases and 5 bases, in that order; junction bases with no gene match: 9. The CDR3 is CASMDRAGYTEAFF. The CDR3 nucleotides are TGTGCCAGCATGGACAGGGCGGGGTATACTGAAGCTTTCTTT.

The gene calls are TRBV5-1 and TRBJ2-5, with TRBD2 identical over 7 bases. J was trimmed by 1 base and V by 4 bases; bases with no gene match: 4. Per germline, CDR1 SGHRS and CDR2 YFSETQ. The CDR3 covers 14 residues. The CDR3 loop reads CASSLGGSQETQYF. The CDR3 DNA reads as TGCGCCAGCAGCCTGGGAGGGTCCCAAGAGACCCAGTACTTC.

A note on this clone: Other DNA variants within this sample encode the same CDR3. The chain links TRBV6-5 to TRBJ2-2; D is unresolved. Per germline, CDR1 MNHEY and CDR2 SVGAGI. CDR3 length: 14 residues. The V end lost 3 bases, the J end lost 2 bases, and 7 bases lay between the germline ends. The CDR3 reads CASSYTANTGELFF. The CDR3, as DNA: TGTGCCAGCAGTTATACAGCAAACACCGGGGAGCTGTTTTTT.

The rearrangement joins TRBV5-8 to TRBJ1-5; D unresolved. V was cut by 0 bases and J by 5 bases, with 0 bases left in between. This CDR3 is 11 amino acids long. Germline V gives CDR1 SGHTS, CDR2 YDEGEE. The CDR3 sequence is CASSLDQPQHF. CDR3 nucleotide sequence: TGTGCCAGCAGCTTGGATCAGCCCCAGCATTTT.

The chain has TRBV6-5 and TRBJ2-7; D is uncertain. The germline V gene encodes CDR1 MNHEY and CDR2 SVGAGI. CDR3 length: 13 residues. V gave up 6 bases and J gave up 5 bases, with 14 bases separating them. The CDR3 nucleotides are TGTGCCAGCAGCAGTTTGATACGCAACGAGCAGTACTTC. Translation gives CASSSLIRNEQYF.